These 13 T cell receptor beta chains share one sample of origin, sequenced in a study of PD-1 blockade in mismatch repair-deficient tumors. The table came from immunoSEQ multiplex PCR; TCRdb's copy has only in-frame clones and leaves some out. The profile shows about 110,000 clones, about 83% of them singletons. The sample here was peripheral blood, taken roughly 13 months after starting pembrolizumab. The receptors stem from an adult with mismatch repair-deficient cancer.

This clone was picked up one time. The chain links TRBV29-1 to TRBJ2-1; tentative D call: TRBD2 (5 bases). The CDR3 has 12 residues. The V end was cut by 3 bases, the J end by 3 bases, with 6 bases between. Per the germline V gene, CDR1 is SQVTM and CDR2 is ANQGSEA. The CDR3, as DNA: TGCAGCGTTGAGACTAACTACAATGAGCAGTTCTTC. Amino acids: CSVETNYNEQFF.

The chain is built from TRBV9 and TRBJ2-3; TRBD2 matches at 8 bases. The CDR3 totals 16 residues. V trimming: 0 bases; J trimming: 2 bases; junction bases outside the gene matches: 5. Germline assignment: CDR1 SGDLS and CDR2 YYNGEE. The CDR3 protein is CASSVGGSGTTDTQYF. As DNA, the CDR3 is TGTGCCAGCAGCGTAGGGGGTAGCGGGACCACAGATACGCAGTATTTT.

Here the CDR3 reads CASSYSTLSSYEQYF. CDR3 nucleotide sequence: TGTGCCAGCAGTTACTCCACCCTGAGCTCCTACGAGCAGTACTTC. This rearrangement joins TRBV6-5 to TRBJ2-7; no clear D gene. The CDR3 loop spans 15 amino acids. The ends were cut back, 0 bases at V and 0 bases at J, with 9 bases in the middle. Per germline, CDR1 MNHEY and CDR2 SVGAGI.

On this clone itself: An end of the junction does not agree with germline; a read error may underlie this. The chain uses TRBV7-7 and TRBJ1-1, with unresolved D. This CDR3 comprises 13 residues. Germline V gene sequence: CDR1 SSHAT, CDR2 FNYEAQ (reference sequence). CDR3: CASSSNMNTEAFF. CDR3 in DNA: TGTGCTAGCAGCTCCAACATGAACACTGAAGCTTTCTTT.

This clone came up a few times. Other nucleotide sequences in the sample specify the same CDR3. The chain has TRBV6-6 and TRBJ2-7; D might be TRBD1 (5 bases). The CDR3 is made up of 13 amino acids. CDR1 is MNHNY, CDR2 SVGAGI, per germline (reference sequence). Trimming removed 3 bases from V and 3 bases from J, with 9 bases in between. CDR3 coding DNA: TGTGCCAGCAGTTATCTCCAGGGCTACGAGCAGTACTTC. Translated, it gives CASSYLQGYEQYF.

CDR3 protein: CASSFGTTGAYEQYF. The CDR3 DNA reads as TGTGCCAGCAGCTTCGGGACGACTGGGGCCTACGAGCAGTACTTC. The chain links TRBV11-2 to TRBJ2-7; D may correspond to TRBD1 or TRBD2 (5 bases each). CDR1 SGHAT and CDR2 FQNNGV come from the germline V gene. Trimming took off 3 bases at V and 2 bases at J, with 14 bases between the two ends. The CDR3 contains 15 residues.

The chain couples TRBV4-3 to TRBJ2-6, with D hard to call. V shed 0 bases and J shed 2 bases, with 17 bases lying between them. The germline gives CDR1 LGHNA, CDR2 YSLEER. The CDR3 loop spans 19 amino acids. The CDR3, as DNA: TGCGCCAGCAGCCAAGATGTCAACGTCGGAACCCCTGGGGCCAACGTCCTGACTTTC. Protein sequence: CASSQDVNVGTPGANVLTF.

The rearrangement links TRBV15 to TRBJ1-1, with 10 bases identical to TRBD1. Germline loops: CDR1 LNHNV, CDR2 YYDKDF (reference sequence). The CDR3 is 15 amino acids. Unmatched junction bases numbered 6, after V lost 4 bases and J lost 4 bases. CDR3 amino acids: CATSNRGQGTTEAFF. Here the CDR3 DNA reads TGTGCCACCAGCAATCGGGGACAGGGGACCACTGAAGCTTTCTTT.

This clone showed up just a few times. This chain connects TRBV6-5 to TRBJ1-2, with D perhaps matching TRBD1 (5 bases). The germline CDR1 and CDR2 sequences are MNHEY and SVGAGI. V gave up 5 bases and J gave up 6 bases, with 13 bases separating them. The CDR3 totals 13 residues. The CDR3 is CASSRDQLDGYTF. CDR3 DNA sequence: TGTGCCAGCAGTCGGGACCAACTCGATGGCTACACCTTC.

The chain recombines TRBV6-5 with TRBJ2-7; 10 bases agree with TRBD1. The CDR3 is made up of 15 amino acids. With V trimmed by 8 bases and J by 3 bases, 10 bases remained unmatched. The V gene's germline CDR1 is MNHEY and CDR2 SVGAGI. The CDR3 reads CASQRRDRGIYEQYF. The CDR3, as DNA: TGTGCCAGCCAGAGGCGGGACAGGGGCATCTACGAGCAGTACTTC.

In DNA form, the CDR3 reads TGTGCCAGCAGTATCAGCGGCAGCTCCTACAATGAGCAGTTCTTC. Its protein is CASSISGSSYNEQFF. The chain employs TRBV25-1 and TRBJ2-1, with D possibly TRBD2 on 5 matching bases. Germline loops: CDR1 MGHDK, CDR2 SYGVNS. The CDR3 loop spans 15 amino acids. The V end was cut by 5 bases, the J end by 0 bases, with 11 bases between.

The chain links TRBV5-1 to TRBJ2-7; D perhaps matches TRBD2 (5 bases). The CDR3 contains 15 residues. Germline V CDR1 and CDR2: SGHRS, YFSETQ. V was trimmed by 0 bases and J by 4 bases, leaving 14 bases between them. In nucleotides, the CDR3 is TGCGCCAGCAGCTTGGGATCCGGGGAAGGGTACGAGCAGTACTTC. It codes for CASSLGSGEGYEQYF.

The chain recombines TRBV6-5 with TRBJ1-5; D is undetermined. V dropped 5 bases and J dropped 0 bases, with 11 bases sitting between them. The germline gives CDR1 MNHEY, CDR2 SVGAGI. The CDR3 runs to 15 residues. The DNA for the CDR3 is TGTGCCAGCAGTCCCGACCCCTATAGCAATCAGCCCCAGCATTTT. Encoded protein: CASSPDPYSNQPQHF.